This is a list of T cell receptor beta chains from one sample in a study of blood T cells in healthy people across ages. TCRdb re-derived calls from the 5' RACE reads in MiXCR, one entry per CDR3 protein. The profile covers hundreds of thousands of distinct CDR3 sequences, with around 43% appearing a single time and around 21% taken by the ten largest. Sequenced material: blood. These receptors all stem from a man aged 55 to 69 in good health. Both conserved end residues are part of each CDR3. D genes are given only for firm matches. A clone size is listed for some rows: how often the clone was seen (once, few, many), or a class if it is expanded.

D: TRBD2; size: few; V: TRBV20-1; J: TRBJ2-3; DNA: TGCAGTGCTAGGGAGGCGGGGGGGAGCACAGATACGCAGTATTTT; CDR3: CSAREAGGSTDTQYF
D: TRBD2; size: few; V: TRBV6-2/TRBV6-3; J: TRBJ2-3; DNA: TGTGCCAGCAGCCCCGGGCTAGCGGGGGACACAGATACGCAGTATTTT; CDR3: CASSPGLAGDTDTQYF
D: -; size: -; V: TRBV20-1; J: TRBJ2-1; DNA: TGCAGTGCTTTAGGTGTTACCTACAATGAGCAGTTCTTC; CDR3: CSALGVTYNEQFF
D: -; size: -; V: TRBV27; J: TRBJ1-2; DNA: TGTGCCAGCAGGGGGACATGGGTAGATGGCTACACCTTC; CDR3: CASRGTWVDGYTF
D: -; size: -; V: TRBV4-3; J: TRBJ2-1; DNA: TGCGCCAGCAGCCAAGTCATATTCAGGCGGGGGCACTACAATGAGCAGTTCTTC; CDR3: CASSQVIFRRGHYNEQFF
D: -; size: few; V: TRBV4-1; J: TRBJ2-3; DNA: TGCGCCAGCAGCCAAGCCGGGACTCCAGGTTATGCGCAGTATTTT; CDR3: CASSQAGTPGYAQYF
D: -; size: few; V: TRBV14; J: TRBJ2-5; DNA: TGTGCCAGCAGCCAAGATGGGGGGTCTGAGACCCAGTACTTC; CDR3: CASSQDGGSETQYF
D: -; size: -; V: TRBV12-3/TRBV12-4; J: TRBJ2-7; DNA: TGTGCCAGCAGCTACCAGCGCCAGGGCTACGAGCAGTACTTC; CDR3: CASSYQRQGYEQYF
D: -; size: -; V: TRBV4-1; J: TRBJ2-3; DNA: TGCGCCAGCAGCCCGGATGGGGCGGGGGCTAGCACAGATACGCAGTATTTT; CDR3: CASSPDGAGASTDTQYF
D: -; size: once; V: TRBV2; J: TRBJ1-2; DNA: TGTGCCAGCACTGAGGAGGGGCCCCTCTATGGCTACACCTTC; CDR3: CASTEEGPLYGYTF
D: TRBD2; size: -; V: TRBV11-2; J: TRBJ2-2; DNA: TGTGCCAGCAGCCCCGGACTAGCGAGGGTCGGGGAGCTGTTTTTT; CDR3: CASSPGLARVGELFF
D: TRBD2; size: -; V: TRBV5-6; J: TRBJ2-1; DNA: TGTGCCAGCAGCTTGGATCTAGCGGGGAGGTACAATGAGCAGTTCTTC; CDR3: CASSLDLAGRYNEQFF
D: -; size: -; V: TRBV4-1; J: TRBJ2-1; DNA: TGCGCCAGCAGCCATGATACAGGGTCGAGCTCCTACAATGAGCAGTTCTTC; CDR3: CASSHDTGSSSYNEQFF
D: -; size: -; V: TRBV6-5; J: TRBJ1-4; DNA: TGTGCCAGCAGTTACTCCGGGGGTGCGAGTGCGATACTGTTTTTT; CDR3: CASSYSGGASAILFF
D: -; size: -; V: TRBV20-1; J: TRBJ2-4; DNA: TGCAGTGCTAGAGGCGTCAGGGTGGGAGAGCAGTACTTC; CDR3: CSARGVRVGEQYF
D: TRBD1; size: few; V: TRBV5-4; J: TRBJ2-5; DNA: TGTGCCAGCAGCTCCCCGGACAGGGCCCAAGAGACCCAGTACTTC; CDR3: CASSSPDRAQETQYF
D: -; size: -; V: TRBV12-3/TRBV12-4; J: TRBJ2-1; DNA: TGTGCCAGCAGTCCGTCGGGGGCTTCTAATGAGCAGTTCTTC; CDR3: CASSPSGASNEQFF
D: TRBD2; size: -; V: TRBV6-2/TRBV6-3; J: TRBJ2-1; DNA: TGTGCCAGCAGTTCGAACGCGGGGGGCCGGGGTTACAATGAGCAGTTCTTC; CDR3: CASSSNAGGRGYNEQFF
D: -; size: -; V: TRBV5-1; J: TRBJ1-5; DNA: TGCGCCAGCAGCTTGGACTTTGGCAATCAGCCCCAGCATTTT; CDR3: CASSLDFGNQPQHF
D: -; size: few; V: TRBV4-3; J: TRBJ2-7; DNA: TGCGCCAGCAGCCAAGGGTTACTCGACAACTACGAGCAGTACTTC; CDR3: CASSQGLLDNYEQYF
D: -; size: -; V: TRBV7-2; J: TRBJ1-1; DNA: TGTGCCAGCAGCAAAGGCGGGGTTTTGAACACTGAAGCTTTCTTT; CDR3: CASSKGGVLNTEAFF
D: -; size: -; V: TRBV20-1; J: TRBJ2-7; DNA: TGCAGTGCTAACGGGGATCGCGAGCAGTACTTC; CDR3: CSANGDREQYF
D: TRBD1; size: -; V: TRBV20-1; J: TRBJ1-2; DNA: TGCAGTGCTAGAGCCTTTAGAAAACTTGGACAGGGTCAGGGTTACTCCCTATATGGCTACACCTTC; CDR3: CSARAFRKLGQGQGYSLYGYTF
D: -; size: -; V: TRBV14; J: TRBJ2-5; DNA: TGTGCCAGCAGCCAGCAAGGGGGAAGGGGGGAGACCCAGTACTTC; CDR3: CASSQQGGRGETQYF
D: -; size: -; V: TRBV7-2; J: TRBJ1-5; DNA: TGTGCCAGCAGCTCTTATGGCAATCAGCCCCAGCATTTT; CDR3: CASSSYGNQPQHF
D: TRBD2; size: -; V: TRBV20-1; J: TRBJ2-5; DNA: TGCAGTGCTAACGGACTAGCGTCAGAGACCCAGTACTTC; CDR3: CSANGLASETQYF
D: TRBD2; size: few; V: TRBV20-1; J: TRBJ2-1; DNA: TGCAGTGCTAGCGCATTAGCGGGGGGGGCAGAGCAGTTCTTC; CDR3: CSASALAGGAEQFF
D: TRBD2; size: -; V: TRBV29-1; J: TRBJ2-7; DNA: TGCAGCGTGTTAGTGGGACTAGCGGGGGTTTCCTACGAGCAGTACTTC; CDR3: CSVLVGLAGVSYEQYF
D: -; size: -; V: TRBV12-3/TRBV12-4; J: TRBJ2-1; DNA: TGTGCCAGCAGTTTTCAGACTTACAATGAGCAGTTCTTC; CDR3: CASSFQTYNEQFF
D: TRBD1; size: -; V: TRBV12-3/TRBV12-4; J: TRBJ2-5; DNA: TGTGCCAGCAGCTCTCGAGGGGGCATCGGGACCCAGTACTTC; CDR3: CASSSRGGIGTQYF
D: -; size: -; V: TRBV20-1; J: TRBJ1-6; DNA: TGCAGTGCTAGAGTTTCCGGCAGCAGCTCCTATAATTCACCCCTCCACTTT; CDR3: CSARVSGSSSYNSPLHF
D: TRBD1; size: few; V: TRBV3-1; J: TRBJ1-5; DNA: TGTGCCAGCAGCCCACGGGGGACAGGGGGCAATCAGCCCCAGCATTTT; CDR3: CASSPRGTGGNQPQHF
D: -; size: -; V: TRBV14; J: TRBJ1-4; DNA: TGTGCCAGCAGCCAAGATCTCGGCGCGGGGGAAAAACTGTTTTTT; CDR3: CASSQDLGAGEKLFF
D: -; size: -; V: TRBV27; J: TRBJ2-7; DNA: TGTGCCAGCAGTTTACGGGGCTCGCAATACAATGAGCAGTACTTC; CDR3: CASSLRGSQYNEQYF
D: -; size: -; V: TRBV9; J: TRBJ2-7; DNA: TGTGCCAGCAGTCCAAACACCTACAATGAGCAGTACTTC; CDR3: CASSPNTYNEQYF
D: -; size: -; V: TRBV7-2; J: TRBJ1-2; DNA: TGTGCCAGCAGTGACATCATACTTGATGGCTACACCTTC; CDR3: CASSDIILDGYTF
D: -; size: -; V: TRBV6-5; J: TRBJ2-1; DNA: TGTGCCAGCAGTTACACACAGGGTTTTGGACAATGGGAGCAGTTCTTC; CDR3: CASSYTQGFGQWEQFF
D: -; size: -; V: TRBV7-2; J: TRBJ2-7; DNA: TGTGCCAGCAGCTTTATCGGGGGCGCCTACAATGAGCAGTACTTC; CDR3: CASSFIGGAYNEQYF
D: -; size: -; V: TRBV12-3/TRBV12-4; J: TRBJ1-2; DNA: TGTGCCAGCAGCGACCAGGGGTATGGCTACACCTTC; CDR3: CASSDQGYGYTF
D: -; size: -; V: TRBV5-5; J: TRBJ1-1; DNA: TGTGCCAGCAGCCAATCACAGGGATGGATGAACACTGAAGCTTTCTTT; CDR3: CASSQSQGWMNTEAFF
D: -; size: -; V: TRBV5-8; J: TRBJ2-5; DNA: TGTGCCAGCCGGAGAGGGCGACACAGCCAAGAGACCCAGTACTTC; CDR3: CASRRGRHSQETQYF